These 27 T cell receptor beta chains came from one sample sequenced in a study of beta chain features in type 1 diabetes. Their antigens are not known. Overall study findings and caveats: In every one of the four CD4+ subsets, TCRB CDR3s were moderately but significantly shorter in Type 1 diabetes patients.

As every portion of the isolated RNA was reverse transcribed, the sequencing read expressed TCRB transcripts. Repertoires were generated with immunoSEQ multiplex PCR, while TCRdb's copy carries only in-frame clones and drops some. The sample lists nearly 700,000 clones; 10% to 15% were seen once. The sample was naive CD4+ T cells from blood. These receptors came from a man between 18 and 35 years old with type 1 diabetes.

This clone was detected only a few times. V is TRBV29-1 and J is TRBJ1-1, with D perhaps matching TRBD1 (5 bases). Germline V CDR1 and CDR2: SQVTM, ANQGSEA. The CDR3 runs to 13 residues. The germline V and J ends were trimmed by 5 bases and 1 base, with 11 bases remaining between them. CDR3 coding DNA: TGCAGCGTTACAGTCGGGGGGAACACTGAAGCTTTCTTT. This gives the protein CSVTVGGNTEAFF.

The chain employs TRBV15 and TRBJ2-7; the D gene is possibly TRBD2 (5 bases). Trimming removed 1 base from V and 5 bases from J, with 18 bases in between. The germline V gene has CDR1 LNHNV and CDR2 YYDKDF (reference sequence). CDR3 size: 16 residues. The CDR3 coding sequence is TGTGCCACCAGCAGAGGAGTCAGTGACACGGGAAACGAGCAGTACTTC. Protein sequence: CATSRGVSDTGNEQYF. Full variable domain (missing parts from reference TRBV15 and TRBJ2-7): DAMVIQNPRYQVTQFGKPVTLSCSQTLNHNVMYWYQQKSSQAPKLLFHYYDKDFNNEADTPDNFQSRRPNTSFCFLDIRSPGLGDTAMYLCATSRGVSDTGNEQYFGPGTRLTVT.

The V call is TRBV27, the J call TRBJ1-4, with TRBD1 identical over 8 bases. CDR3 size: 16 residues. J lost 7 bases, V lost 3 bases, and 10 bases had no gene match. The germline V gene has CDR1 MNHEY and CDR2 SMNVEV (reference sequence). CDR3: CASSLSQGTGGEKLFF. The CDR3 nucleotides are TGTGCCAGCAGTTTGTCTCAAGGGACAGGAGGTGAAAAACTGTTTTTT.

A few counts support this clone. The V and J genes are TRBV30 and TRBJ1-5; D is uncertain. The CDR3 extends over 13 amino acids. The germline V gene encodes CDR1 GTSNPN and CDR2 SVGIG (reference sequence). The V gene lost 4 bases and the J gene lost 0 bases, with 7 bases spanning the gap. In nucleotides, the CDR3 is TGTGCCTGGAACAGTGATAGCAATCAGCCCCAGCATTTT. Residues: CAWNSDSNQPQHF.

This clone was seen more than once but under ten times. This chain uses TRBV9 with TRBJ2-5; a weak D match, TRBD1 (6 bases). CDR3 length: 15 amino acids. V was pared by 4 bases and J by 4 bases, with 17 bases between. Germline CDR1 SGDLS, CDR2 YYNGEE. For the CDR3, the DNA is TGTGCCAGCAGCCCAGGGGCCGGGGCGGGAGAGACCCAGTACTTC. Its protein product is CASSPGAGAGETQYF. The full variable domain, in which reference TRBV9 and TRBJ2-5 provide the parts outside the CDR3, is DSGVTQTPKHLITATGQRVTLRCSPRSGDLSVYWYQQSLDQGLQFLIQYYNGEERAKGNILERFSAQQFPDLHSELNLSSLELGDSALYFCASSPGAGAGETQYFGPGTRLLVL.

The CDR3: CASSESGARVGNTIYF. The CDR3 DNA is TGTGCCAGCAGCGAGTCGGGGGCCAGGGTAGGAAACACCATATATTTT. This chain uses TRBV9 with TRBJ1-3; perhaps TRBD1 as D (6 bases). Germline CDR1 and CDR2: SGDLS and YYNGEE. Trimming left V 3 bases short and J 4 bases short, with 17 bases between. The CDR3 extends over 16 amino acids.

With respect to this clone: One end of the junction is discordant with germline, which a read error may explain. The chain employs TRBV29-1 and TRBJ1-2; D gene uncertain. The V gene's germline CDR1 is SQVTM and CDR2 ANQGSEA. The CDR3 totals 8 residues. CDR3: CSVDGVAF. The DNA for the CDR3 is TGCAGCGTTGATGGGGTTGCCTTC.

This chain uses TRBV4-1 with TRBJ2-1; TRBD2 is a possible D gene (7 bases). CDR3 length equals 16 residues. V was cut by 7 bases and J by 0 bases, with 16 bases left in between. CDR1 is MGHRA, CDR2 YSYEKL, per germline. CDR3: CASTLGGGSSYNEQFF. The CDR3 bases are TGCGCCAGCACCCTCGGGGGCGGGAGCTCCTACAATGAGCAGTTCTTC.

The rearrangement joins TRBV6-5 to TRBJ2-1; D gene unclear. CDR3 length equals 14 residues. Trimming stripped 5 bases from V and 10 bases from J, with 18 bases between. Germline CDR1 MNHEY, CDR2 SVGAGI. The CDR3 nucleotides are TGTGCCAGCAGTGAAAGGCAACTGTTAAACGAGCAGTTCTTC. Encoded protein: CASSERQLLNEQFF.

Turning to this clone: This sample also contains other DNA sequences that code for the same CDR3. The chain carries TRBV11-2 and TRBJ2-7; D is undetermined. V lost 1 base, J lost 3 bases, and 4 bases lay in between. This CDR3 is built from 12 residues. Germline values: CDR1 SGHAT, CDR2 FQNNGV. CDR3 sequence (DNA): TGTGCCAGCAGCTTAGCGGGCTACGAGCAGTACTTC. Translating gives CASSLAGYEQYF.

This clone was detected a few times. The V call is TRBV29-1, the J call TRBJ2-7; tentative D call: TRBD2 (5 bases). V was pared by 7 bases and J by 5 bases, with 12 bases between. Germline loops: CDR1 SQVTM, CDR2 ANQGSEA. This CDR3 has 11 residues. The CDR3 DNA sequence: TGCAGCGCCCTCTGGGGAGACGAGCAGTACTTC. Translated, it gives CSALWGDEQYF.

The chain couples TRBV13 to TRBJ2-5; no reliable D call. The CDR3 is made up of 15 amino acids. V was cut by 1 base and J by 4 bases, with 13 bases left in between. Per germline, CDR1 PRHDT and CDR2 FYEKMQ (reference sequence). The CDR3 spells CASSLVSASGETQYF. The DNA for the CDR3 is TGTGCCAGCAGCTTAGTTTCCGCCTCGGGAGAGACCCAGTACTTC.

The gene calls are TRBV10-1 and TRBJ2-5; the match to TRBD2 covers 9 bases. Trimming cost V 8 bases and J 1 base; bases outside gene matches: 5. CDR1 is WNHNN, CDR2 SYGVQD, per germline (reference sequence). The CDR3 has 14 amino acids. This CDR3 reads CASGTSGPQETQYF. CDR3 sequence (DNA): TGCGCCAGCGGTACTAGCGGGCCCCAAGAGACCCAGTACTTC.

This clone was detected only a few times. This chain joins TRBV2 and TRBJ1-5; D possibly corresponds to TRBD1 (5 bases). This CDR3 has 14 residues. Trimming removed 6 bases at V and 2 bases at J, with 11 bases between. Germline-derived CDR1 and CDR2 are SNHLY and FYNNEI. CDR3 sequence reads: CASRQEAGNQPQHF. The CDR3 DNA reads TGTGCCAGCAGACAGGAGGCTGGCAATCAGCCCCAGCATTTT.

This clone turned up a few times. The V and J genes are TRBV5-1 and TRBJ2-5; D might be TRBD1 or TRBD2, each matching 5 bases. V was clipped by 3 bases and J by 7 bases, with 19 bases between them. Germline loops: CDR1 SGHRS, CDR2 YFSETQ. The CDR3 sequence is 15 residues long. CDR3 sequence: CASSYGDGPPGTQYF. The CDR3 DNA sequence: TGCGCCAGCAGCTACGGGGACGGACCTCCGGGGACCCAGTACTTC.

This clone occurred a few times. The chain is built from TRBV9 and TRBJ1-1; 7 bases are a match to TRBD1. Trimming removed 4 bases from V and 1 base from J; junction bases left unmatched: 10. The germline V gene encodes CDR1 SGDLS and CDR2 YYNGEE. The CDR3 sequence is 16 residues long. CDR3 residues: CASSPRGAPTNTEAFF. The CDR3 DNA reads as TGTGCCAGCAGCCCCAGGGGGGCACCTACGAACACTGAAGCTTTCTTT.

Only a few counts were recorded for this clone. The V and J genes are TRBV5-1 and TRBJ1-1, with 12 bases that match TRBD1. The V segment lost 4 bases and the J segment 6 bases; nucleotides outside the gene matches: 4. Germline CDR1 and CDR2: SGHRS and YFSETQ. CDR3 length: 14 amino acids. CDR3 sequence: CASSPGTGGSEAFF. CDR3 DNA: TGCGCCAGCAGCCCGGGGACAGGGGGCTCTGAAGCTTTCTTT. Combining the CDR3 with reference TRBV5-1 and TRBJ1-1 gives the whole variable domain KAGVTQTPRYLIKTRGQQVTLSCSPISGHRSVSWYQQTPGQGLQFLFEYFSETQRNKGNFPGRFSGRQFSNSRSEMNVSTLELGDSALYLCASSPGTGGSEAFFGQGTRLTVV.

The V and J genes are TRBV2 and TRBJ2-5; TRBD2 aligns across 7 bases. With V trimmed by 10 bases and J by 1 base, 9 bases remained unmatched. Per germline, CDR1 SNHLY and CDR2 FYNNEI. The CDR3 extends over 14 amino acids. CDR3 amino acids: CATSMTSPQETQYF. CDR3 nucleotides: TGTGCCACCTCGATGACTAGCCCCCAAGAGACCCAGTACTTC.

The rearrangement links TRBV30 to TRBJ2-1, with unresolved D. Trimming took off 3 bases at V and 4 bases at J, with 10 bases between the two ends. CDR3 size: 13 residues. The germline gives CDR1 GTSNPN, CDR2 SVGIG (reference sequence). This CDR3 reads CAWRSPRYNEQFF. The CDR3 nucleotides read TGTGCCTGGAGGTCTCCGAGGTACAATGAGCAGTTCTTC.

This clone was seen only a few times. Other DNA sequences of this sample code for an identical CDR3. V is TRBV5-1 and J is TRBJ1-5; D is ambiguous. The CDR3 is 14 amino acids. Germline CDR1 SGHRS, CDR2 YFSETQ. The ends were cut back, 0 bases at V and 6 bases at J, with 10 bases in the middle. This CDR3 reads CASSLEGVGQPQHF. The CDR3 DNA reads TGCGCCAGCAGCTTGGAGGGTGTGGGTCAGCCCCAGCATTTT.

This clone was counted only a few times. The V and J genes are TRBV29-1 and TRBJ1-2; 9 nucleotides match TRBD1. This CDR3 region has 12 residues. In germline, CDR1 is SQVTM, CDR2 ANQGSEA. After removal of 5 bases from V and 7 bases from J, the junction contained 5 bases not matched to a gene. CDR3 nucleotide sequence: TGCAGCGTTAGGGGACAGGGCGGTGGCTACACCTTC. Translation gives CSVRGQGGGYTF.

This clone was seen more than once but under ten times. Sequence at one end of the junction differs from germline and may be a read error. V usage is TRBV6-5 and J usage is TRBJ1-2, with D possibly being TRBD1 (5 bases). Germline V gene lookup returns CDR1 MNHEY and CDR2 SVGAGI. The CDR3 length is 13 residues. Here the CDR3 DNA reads TGTGCCAGCAGTCGCGACTTCGACAGCCCCGGAAACTTC. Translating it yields CASSRDFDSPGNF.

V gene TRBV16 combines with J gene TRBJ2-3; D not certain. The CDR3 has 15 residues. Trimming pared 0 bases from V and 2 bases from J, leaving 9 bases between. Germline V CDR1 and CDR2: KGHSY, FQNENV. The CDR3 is CASSQSGRATDTQYF. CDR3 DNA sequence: TGTGCCAGCAGCCAATCTGGAAGGGCCACAGATACGCAGTATTTT.

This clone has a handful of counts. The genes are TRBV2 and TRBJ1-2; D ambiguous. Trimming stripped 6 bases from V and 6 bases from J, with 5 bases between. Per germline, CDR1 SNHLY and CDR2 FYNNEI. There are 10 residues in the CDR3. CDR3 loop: CASSDNGYTF. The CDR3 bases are TGTGCCAGCAGCGATAATGGCTACACCTTC.

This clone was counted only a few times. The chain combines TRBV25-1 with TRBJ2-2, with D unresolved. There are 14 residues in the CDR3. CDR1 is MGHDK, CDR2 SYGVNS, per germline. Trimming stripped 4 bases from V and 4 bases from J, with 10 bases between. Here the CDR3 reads CASSAAAGTGELFF. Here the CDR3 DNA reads TGTGCCAGCAGTGCTGCGGCCGGCACCGGGGAGCTGTTTTTT. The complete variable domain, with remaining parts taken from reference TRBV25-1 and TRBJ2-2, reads EADIYQTPRYLVIGTGKKITLECSQTMGHDKMYWYQQDPGMELHLIHYSYGVNSTEKGDLSSESTVSRIRTEHFPLTLESARPSHTSQYLCASSAAAGTGELFFGEGSRLTVL.

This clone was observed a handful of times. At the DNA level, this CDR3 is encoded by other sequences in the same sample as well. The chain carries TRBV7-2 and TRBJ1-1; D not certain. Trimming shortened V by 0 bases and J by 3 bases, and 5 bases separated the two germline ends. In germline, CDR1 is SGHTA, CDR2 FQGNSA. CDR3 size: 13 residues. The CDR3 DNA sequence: TGTGCCAGCAGCTTAGCATGGGACACTGAAGCTTTCTTT. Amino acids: CASSLAWDTEAFF.

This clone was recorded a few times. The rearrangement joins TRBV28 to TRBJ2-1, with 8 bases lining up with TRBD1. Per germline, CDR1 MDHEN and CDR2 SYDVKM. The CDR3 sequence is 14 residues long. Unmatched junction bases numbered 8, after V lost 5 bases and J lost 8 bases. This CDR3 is CASSTGGRVDEQFF. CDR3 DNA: TGTGCCAGCAGTACAGGGGGTAGGGTCGATGAGCAGTTCTTC. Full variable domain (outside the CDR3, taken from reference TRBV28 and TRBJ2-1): DVKVTQSSRYLVKRTGEKVFLECVQDMDHENMFWYRQDPGLGLRLIYFSYDVKMKEKGDIPEGYSVSREKKERFSLILESASTNQTSMYLCASSTGGRVDEQFFGPGTRLTVL.